These 2 T cell receptor beta chains came from one sample sequenced in a study of blood T cell repertoires in COVID-19. Produced via immunoSEQ multiplex PCR; TCRdb's table is partial and in-frame only. The repertoire holds roughly 18,000 clones, with roughly nine tenths as singletons. The specimen was peripheral blood. The receptor set was obtained from a human donor in a cohort sampled during active COVID-19.

In this sample, this clone turned up a few times. The chain recombines TRBV6-5 with TRBJ2-7, with a tentative D call TRBD2 (5 bases). Per the germline V gene, CDR1 is MNHEY and CDR2 is SVGAGI. With 5 bases removed from V and 3 bases from J, the gap between germline ends came to 14 bases. This CDR3 has 14 amino acids. DNA of the CDR3: TGTGCCAGCAGTAGAAAGGGTGGAGGCTACGAGCAGTACGTC. Its translation is CASSRKGGGYEQYV.

The CDR3 region is CASSIVGGRVNSPLHF. The CDR3 DNA follows: TGTGCCAGTAGTATAGTAGGTGGCAGGGTGAATTCACCCCTCCACTTT. The chain uses TRBV19 and TRBJ1-6; D possibly corresponds to TRBD1 (5 bases). Trimming took 1 base from V and 7 from J, leaving 14 bases between them. The CDR3 totals 16 residues. Germline CDR1 LNHDA, CDR2 SQIVND (reference sequence).